Each of the 3 T cell receptor beta chains below was sequenced from the same sample in a study of Ad26.COV2.S vaccination and SARS-CoV-2 variants. The table came from immunoSEQ multiplex PCR; TCRdb's copy has only in-frame clones and leaves some out. This sample has approximately 480,000 clones; roughly nine tenths occur once, and the top ten carry around 13%. Stated treatment: about 20 received Ad26.COV2.S at low or high dose, single or two shots; 5 received placebo; per-sample allocation not given. Sampling was performed 63 days after the first vaccine or placebo injection. Source: peripheral blood, taken in a trial of Ad26.COV2.S vaccine versus placebo. The source of these receptors is a person between 18 and 60 years old who received the Ad26.COV2.S COVID-19 vaccine or a placebo.

The chain carries TRBV7-3 and TRBJ2-2; TRBD1 aligns across 7 bases. The CDR3 sequence is 14 residues long. Germline CDR1 and CDR2: SGHTA and FQGTGA. After removal of 3 bases from V and 6 bases from J, the junction contained 4 bases not matched to a gene. CDR3 amino acids: CASSFGTAPGELFF. The CDR3 DNA reads as TGTGCCAGCAGCTTTGGGACAGCCCCCGGGGAGCTGTTTTTT.

V gene TRBV19 combines with J gene TRBJ2-4; D might be TRBD1 (7 bases). The CDR3 sequence is 14 residues long. Trimming took 2 bases from V and 7 from J, leaving 12 bases between them. Germline-derived CDR1 and CDR2 are LNHDA and SQIVND (reference sequence). CDR3 sequence (DNA): TGTGCCAGTAGTATATCAGGGGGGAGGAACATTCAGTACTTC. It translates to CASSISGGRNIQYF. Together with reference TRBV19 and TRBJ2-4, the CDR3 gives the full variable domain: DGGITQSPKYLFRKEGQNVTLSCEQNLNHDAMYWYRQDPGQGLRLIYYSQIVNDFQKGDIAEGYSVSREKKESFPLTVTSAQKNPTAFYLCASSISGGRNIQYFGAGTRLSVL.

This clone was detected only once. The chain couples TRBV7-9 to TRBJ2-2; D gene unclear. V was clipped by 5 bases and J by 3 bases, with 10 bases between them. Germline CDR1 SEHNR, CDR2 FQNEAQ (reference sequence). This CDR3 is 14 amino acids long. CDR3 DNA: TGTGCCAGCAGCACGGACGTTTACACCGGGGAGCTGTTTTTT. It is translated as CASSTDVYTGELFF.